A single sample is the source of the 13 T cell receptor beta chains below, sequenced in a study of cytomegalovirus exposure and HLA in healthy donors. The primer mix had 60 Vbeta and 13 Jbeta primers. Generated by immunoSEQ multiplex PCR, the TCRdb table keeps only in-frame clones and is missing some. Altogether a few hundred thousand clones are present, roughly 70% being singletons, with the ten largest covering about 2.1%. The specimen sequenced was PBMCs. Source of these receptors: a female donor in good health and CMV-seronegative.

This clone was seen more than once but under ten times. This chain uses TRBV10-1 with TRBJ2-2; TRBD1 might be the D (6 bases). The CDR3 is made up of 14 amino acids. V was cut by 6 bases and J by 1 base, with 9 bases left in between. CDR1 WNHNN and CDR2 SYGVQD come from the germline V gene (reference sequence). CDR3 region: CASRQGVNTGELFF. CDR3 coding DNA: TGCGCCAGCAGACAGGGAGTGAACACCGGGGAGCTGTTTTTT.

Only one count was recorded for this clone. The chain combines TRBV12-5 with TRBJ1-2; D unresolved. This CDR3 has 13 amino acids. Trimming pared 3 bases from V and 10 bases from J, leaving 15 bases between. Germline CDR1 is LGHNT and CDR2 is FRNRAP. The CDR3 DNA reads TGTGCTAGTGGTTTAGCGCCCGCTATAGACTACACCTTC. This gives the protein CASGLAPAIDYTF. The whole variable domain, filled in from reference TRBV12-5 and TRBJ1-2, reads DARVTQTPRHKVTEMGQEVTMRCQPILGHNTVFWYRQTMMQGLELLAYFRNRAPLDDSGMPKDRFSAEMPDATLATLKIQPSEPRDSAVYFCASGLAPAIDYTFGSGTRLTVV.

This chain links TRBV29-1 with TRBJ2-3, with 9 bases identical to TRBD2. Germline CDR1 and CDR2: SQVTM and ANQGSEA. J lost 6 bases, V lost 5 bases, and 6 bases had no gene match. The CDR3 runs to 13 residues. CDR3 protein: CSVSSGSGDTQYF. The CDR3 bases are TGCAGCGTTAGTAGCGGGAGTGGGGATACGCAGTATTTT.

The chain has TRBV7-9 and TRBJ2-3; TRBD1 aligns across 9 bases. From germline, CDR1 is SEHNR and CDR2 FQNEAQ (reference sequence). The CDR3 is 17 amino acids. V lost 4 bases to trimming and J lost 1 base; unmatched junction nucleotides: 9. CDR3 residues: CASSSLTRQGGTDTQYF. The DNA of the CDR3 is TGTGCCAGCAGCTCTCTAACGAGACAGGGGGGCACAGATACGCAGTATTTT.

The chain recombines TRBV28 with TRBJ1-3; D unresolved. The CDR3 covers 12 residues. The germline gives CDR1 MDHEN, CDR2 SYDVKM. Deletions cut 8 bases from V and 2 bases from J, with 7 bases between. In DNA form, the CDR3 reads TGTGCCAGCGACACCCCTGGAAACACCATATATTTT. It codes for CASDTPGNTIYF.

The V call is TRBV5-4, the J call TRBJ2-3; the match to TRBD2 covers 12 bases. Trimming removed 4 bases from V and 1 base from J; junction bases left unmatched: 7. The length of the CDR3 is 17 residues. Germline V CDR1 and CDR2: SGHNT, YYREEE (reference sequence). The CDR3 spells CASSRGLAGTRTDTQYF. In DNA, the CDR3 is TGTGCCAGCAGCCGGGGACTAGCGGGTACCCGCACAGATACGCAGTATTTT.

In regard to this clone: The same CDR3 arises from other DNA sequences in this sample as well. The chain employs TRBV5-1 and TRBJ2-1; D gene ambiguous. The CDR3 is made up of 12 amino acids. The V and J ends lost 0 bases and 6 bases respectively, with 4 bases between them. CDR1 is SGHRS, CDR2 YFSETQ, per germline. The DNA of the CDR3 is TGCGCCAGCAGCTTGGGCGGCAATGAGCAGTTCTTC. This encodes CASSLGGNEQFF.

A remark on this clone: Other DNA sequences in this specimen translate into the identical CDR3. This chain uses TRBV6-5 with TRBJ1-2; D gene unclear. Germline V gives CDR1 MNHEY, CDR2 SVGAGI. Trimming removed 0 bases from V and 1 base from J, with 6 bases in between. The length of the CDR3 is 14 residues. CDR3 sequence (DNA): TGTGCCAGCAGTTACTCGTCAGTTAACTATGGCTACACCTTC. Encoded protein: CASSYSSVNYGYTF.

The rearrangement uses TRBV7-2 and TRBJ1-5, with 7 bases aligning to TRBD1. J lost 9 bases, V lost 5 bases, and 7 bases had no gene match. Per the germline V gene, CDR1 is SGHTA and CDR2 is FQGNSA. The CDR3 is 13 amino acids. CDR3 nucleotides: TGTGCCAGCAGCCTCACAGGGGAAGGGCCCCAGCATTTT. It is translated as CASSLTGEGPQHF. The full variable domain, completed using reference TRBV7-2 and TRBJ1-5, is GAGVSQSPSNKVTEKGKDVELRCDPISGHTALYWYRQSLGQGLEFLIYFQGNSAPDKSGLPSDRFSAERTGGSVSTLTIQRTQQEDSAVYLCASSLTGEGPQHFGDGTRLSIL.

This clone was seen once. The chain links TRBV10-3 to TRBJ1-2; perhaps TRBD1 as D (6 bases). Deletions cut 11 bases from V and 0 bases from J, with 19 bases between. The CDR3 is made up of 15 amino acids. The V gene's germline CDR1 is ENHRY and CDR2 SYGVKD. The CDR3 spells CAALYIQGTNYGYTF. CDR3 DNA: TGTGCCGCCCTCTACATTCAGGGGACTAACTATGGCTACACCTTC.

The chain links TRBV7-9 to TRBJ2-7; 9 bases line up with TRBD2. Trimming took 3 bases from V and 0 from J; bases not matched to a gene: 3. The length of the CDR3 is 15 residues. Germline V gene lookup returns CDR1 SEHNR and CDR2 FQNEAQ (reference sequence). CDR3 loop: CASSLLTSGSYEQYF. In DNA form, the CDR3 reads TGTGCCAGCAGCTTGTTGACTAGCGGCTCCTACGAGCAGTACTTC.

The chain uses TRBV11-2 and TRBJ2-3; 8 bases line up with TRBD1. CDR1 and CDR2 (germline): SGHAT, FQNNGV. V trimming: 0 bases; J trimming: 4 bases; junction bases outside the gene matches: 6. This CDR3 is 16 amino acids long. CDR3 protein: CASSLDIGQGSDTQYF. The CDR3 nucleotides read TGTGCCAGCAGCTTAGATATTGGACAGGGATCAGATACGCAGTATTTT.

This rearrangement joins TRBV28 to TRBJ2-7; possibly TRBD2 for D (6 bases). Per the germline V gene, CDR1 is MDHEN and CDR2 is SYDVKM. Between the trimmed V and J ends, which lost 3 bases and 4 bases, there was a span of 13 bases. CDR3 length equals 14 residues. The CDR3 region is CASSFNVGLYEQYF. For the CDR3, the DNA is TGTGCCAGCAGTTTTAATGTGGGACTTTACGAGCAGTACTTC.